What follows is one TCR beta chain and its context. Its antigen is currently not known. No much larger clonotype is one base removed from it; base qualities were not supplied. The data were taken from a study of cytomegalovirus exposure and HLA in healthy donors (dated by TCRdb to 2016 to 2017). Turning to the overall study: An earlier analysis of 587 of the donors reported 276 Gb of sequence data and 117 million unique TCR beta sequences obtained from about 180 million T cells. Approximately 300 gigabases of sequencing data and tens of millions of unique TCR sequences were included in an early release covering under 650 HLA-typed donors. Of the 350 to 400 genotyped donors, 81% fell in the genetic ancestry cluster associated with self-reported Caucasian donors. The study aimed to test whether cataloging public T cell receptors could reveal signatures of past pathogen exposure. The study profiled the T cell repertoires of hundreds of subjects by immunosequencing and related them to cytomegalovirus serostatus. Besides the first cohort of roughly 640 subjects, a separate validation cohort made up of around 120 different subjects was used. To predict cytomegalovirus infection status, the study combined high-throughput TCR immunosequencing, statistical association of individual TCRs with disease status, and machine learning. In a later analysis, previously published TCR beta repertoires from several hundred donors were re-analyzed and high-resolution HLA genotyping was added so that TCR occurrence patterns could be studied. Rather than drawing on any new phenotypic data, the later analysis identified candidate immune exposures from TCR beta sequences and the way those sequences occurred across donors. An earlier analysis of roughly 600 of the donors used high-throughput TCR beta sequencing to judge whether each TCR beta V gene segment behaved as functional or pseudogenic. Donor age, sex, ethnicity and CMV serostatus were compiled together with the repertoire data. In a later genetic analysis, genome-wide SNP genotypes for 398 of the 666 donors were used, and that subset was treated as a discovery cohort. All discovery cohort repertoires had been generated on a single sequencing platform. HLA typing included class I and class II loci at four-digit resolution. Typing coverage varied by locus: roughly 629-640 donors for A, B, C, DRB1 and DQB1; 522 for DQA1; some 610 for DPA1; roughly 450 for DPB1. Because of strong linkage in the cohort, roughly five DR-DQ haplotypes were treated as single units for association and clustering. On average, roughly 250,000 unique TCR beta nucleotide sequences were sequenced per donor among 398 genotyped donors of the cohort, with about 17% of those sequences being non-productive.

Library prep was done by the immunoSEQ multiplex PCR assay. For the multiplex PCR, a mixture combining 60 forward primers for TCR Vbeta segments and 13 reverse primers for TCR Jbeta segments was used. Amplification of the CDR3 region of rearranged TCR beta genes was performed with a multiplex PCR assay on genomic DNA. Amplified TCR beta libraries were sequenced as 87-base-pair reads on the Illumina HiSeq System. Processing in the source paper ran as follows. A later analysis counted some 74 million unique TCR beta chains across the roughly 700 repertoires, and approximately 11 million of these chains were shared by at least two donors. To remove PCR and sequencing errors, raw reads were error-corrected and collapsed into unique sequences using a nearest-neighbor algorithm that merged closely related sequences. Alignment of CDR3 sequences to IMGT reference sequences was used to assign V, D and J gene segments. Each retained sequence needed at least a six-nucleotide match to both a V gene segment and a J gene segment. A rearrangement was called productive if the CDR3 had no stop codons and remained in frame with V and J, and every other rearrangement was called non-productive. CDR3 was defined by IMGT convention, running from the second conserved V-encoded cysteine to the conserved J-encoded phenylalanine. The earlier analysis of about 590 of the donors excluded sequences that lacked an unambiguous match to a single V gene segment. An earlier analysis of 587 of the donors classified V segments as functional when productive rearrangements were above 56.7% and as segregating when the standard deviation between donors was above 5%. A statistical classification framework was built for diagnosing cytomegalovirus status from the catalog of TCR beta chain sequences. A later analysis assigned V and J genes by comparing TCR nucleotide sequences with IMGT/GENE-DB human TR gene sequences. The TCRdist pipeline was used in a later analysis to assign CDR3 sequences and most-parsimonious VDJ recombination scenarios. In a later analysis, every TCR beta chain was defined by the combination of its CDR3 amino acid sequence and its V-gene family, and reads without a unique V-gene family were dropped. A later analysis removed 500 to 650 highly shared, low-generation-probability nucleotide sequences to deal with suspected cross-contamination and a sequencing artifact. In a later analysis, a clonal expansion index was calculated for each public chain from normalized within-repertoire ranks of inferred template counts. A later analysis computed generation probabilities with a VDJ recombination model fitted to out-of-frame rearrangements, and checked the results against IGoR. In a later analysis, hypergeometric tests were used to score TCR-TCR, TCR-HLA and TCR-CMV co-occurrence, with a repertoire-size bias correction applied to TCR pairs. In a later analysis, false discovery rates were estimated by permuting HLA or CMV assignments 20 times. A later analysis grouped co-occurring TCRs with DBSCAN, adding TCRdist sequence similarity when clustering within HLA-allele-positive subsets. For co-occurrence clustering, repertoires with fewer than 30,000 or more than 120,000 public chains were excluded, along with four or five repertoires with anomalous nucleotide sharing. TCRdb mirrors the immuneACCESS table, restricted to in-frame sequences. Some clones are absent from its copies; in checked studies, under half trace to an unresolved V gene, and the reason for the others is unknown. D and trimming were read from the DNA, whereas the V and J calls and clone size are those reported in that table. The sample includes some 85,000 clones, with about 74% observed a single time. The leading ten clones occupy less than 4.5% of the sample.

CDR1 SGHAT and CDR2 FQNNGV were looked up in the germline V gene. At the junction V is shortened by 1 base and J by 3 bases, with 7 bases in between. From cysteine to phenylalanine, the CDR3 is 13 amino acids long. Only CDR3 DNA remains: 39 bases, in frame from the first base. Overall results and qualifications from the work: Across donors, most TCR sequences were observed very rarely, whereas some public TCRs were present in many individuals. A further reported finding was that TCR beta sequences accurately predicted the HLA-A and HLA-B alleles for most subjects in the first cohort. For the cohort, immune exposure information was limited to CMV serostatus. The classifier was reported to diagnose cytomegalovirus status with high specificity and sensitivity in both the original cohort and the validation cohort. Correlated functional status among segregating V segments might reflect linkage disequilibrium, but an unknown experimental factor could not be ruled out. Because some donors lacked HLA typing at each locus, the association tests relied only on the typed subset. A cluster of highly shared sequence variants was judged likely to be a technical artifact of the sequencing pipeline. A few of the identified cytomegalovirus-associated TCR beta chains were confirmed in vitro to be specific for cytomegalovirus antigens. The presence/absence analyses assumed that sequencing depth was roughly uniform across donors, and that assumption may not be true. According to a later analysis, most CMV-associated TCR beta chains appeared to be HLA-restricted, and the HLA associations seemed to be driven largely by CMV exposure. Strong co-occurrence of HLA alleles, especially DR and DQ, made assigning TCR associations to individual alleles difficult. Specific HLA alleles were associated with 15,000 to 20,000 TCR beta sequences at a false discovery rate of 0.05 in a later analysis. A later genetic analysis reported fewer N-insertions in productive TCRs among donors in an Asian-associated ancestry cluster than the roughly 700-donor mean. The earlier analysis of 587 of the donors excluded about 16 rarely observed V segments, including chromosome 9 orphons, because counts were too low. Several of the top co-occurrence clusters appeared to be linked to parvovirus B19, influenza, CMV and Epstein-Barr virus, according to a later analysis. This cohort had only TCR beta chains sequenced, and the lack of alpha or paired-chain data limited which features could be detected. A later analysis found that TCR association rates varied across HLA loci, with DRB1 alleles showing the most associated TCRs and HLA-C alleles the fewest. The 87-base-pair reads could not distinguish some IMGT-functional V segments, including TRBV6-2 and TRBV6-3, so those segments were excluded. The study listed approximately 160 TCR beta chains as associated with cytomegalovirus. An association between a missense DCLRE1C variant and V-gene and J-gene trimming of TCR beta chains was found in a later genetic analysis and replicated in an independent cohort. The authors suggested that the approach could potentially be extended to other disease states and immunological phenotypes. Compared with equally common non-associated chains, HLA-associated TCR beta chains in a later analysis were more clonally expanded and had lower generation probabilities. An earlier analysis of around 600 of the donors showed that most TCR beta V segments appeared in productive rearrangements either about 87% or about 30% of the time, which broadly matched IMGT annotations.

In total, approximately 610 healthy bone marrow donors made up the cohort. At the time of sampling, all cohort members were nominally healthy, though unrecorded immune exposures were likely present. The donor tested CMV seronegative and was one of the 352 seronegative cohort members. A peripheral blood sample was provided by each donor, and peripheral blood mononuclear cells were used for TCR beta sequencing. The Qiagen DNeasy Blood Extraction Kit was used to extract genomic DNA from the blood cell samples. The origin of this receptor is a young man in good health and CMV-seronegative. Sequencing was done on a sample of PBMCs. Recombination linked TRBV11-2 to TRBJ2-7, and TRBD2 may be the D gene, going by 5 matching bases. The DNA sequence is given as TGTGCCAGCAGCTTAGGGGGAGTCTACGAGCAGTACTTC. This encodes CASSLGGVYEQYF.